This T cell receptor beta chain was captured by sequencing in a study of cytomegalovirus exposure and HLA in healthy donors. The CDR3 is 14 amino acids. Germline V gene sequence: CDR1 SSHAT, CDR2 FNYEAQ (reference sequence). V was shortened by 5 bases and J by 4 bases, with 15 bases between the two germline ends. The PCR made use of 60 Vbeta and 13 Jbeta primers. This table comes from immunoSEQ multiplex PCR, and its TCRdb copy is limited to in-frame clones, with some not included. This sample has approximately 150,000 clones; about 79% occur once, and the top ten carry approximately 2.4%. Sample: PBMCs. The sequence derives from a male donor in good health and CMV-seronegative. The chain joins TRBV7-7 to TRBJ2-7; TRBD1 is a possible D gene (5 bases). Here the CDR3 DNA reads TGTGCCAGCAGCCCCCTTGGGGCGCAGTACGAGCAGTACTTC. Translating gives CASSPLGAQYEQYF.